The 23 T cell receptor beta chains presented below share a single source sample, sequenced in a study of response to subunit inactivated influenza vaccine. TCRdb used MiXCR to reprocess the RT-PCR reads, holding one entry per CDR3 protein. Of some 640,000 distinct CDR3 sequences listed, about 15% were seen once; the top ten hold 6.5% to 8.5%. The sample here was PBMCs from blood, taken around 15 days before vaccination. All receptors derive from a man aged 50-59 years who received an inactivated influenza vaccine.

A few counts support this clonotype. The chain is built from TRBV19 and TRBJ1-5; no definite D call. V was cut by 6 bases and J by 2 bases, with 14 bases left in between. This CDR3 spans 15 amino acids. Germline lookup yields CDR1 LNHDA and CDR2 SQIVND (reference sequence). This CDR3 is CASSPRSPGNQPQHF. Here the CDR3 DNA reads TGTGCCAGTAGCCCTCGCAGCCCCGGCAATCAGCCCCAGCATTTT.

This clonotype has just a few counts. The CDR3 DNA is TGCAGTGCTAGAGATAGTAGGGGGGGCTGGGAGACCCAGTACTTC. It encodes CSARDSRGGWETQYF. The gene calls are TRBV20-1 and TRBJ2-5, with a tentative D call TRBD2 (7 bases). The CDR3 runs 15 residues. CDR1 DFQATT and CDR2 SNEGSKA come from the germline V gene (reference sequence). V lost 0 bases, J lost 5 bases, and 16 bases lay in between.

The chain employs TRBV7-2 and TRBJ2-7; 10 nucleotides match TRBD2. CDR3 length: 15 amino acids. CDR1 and CDR2 from the germline V gene are SGHTA and FQGNSA. V lost 5 bases and J lost 4; bases outside the gene matches: 8. CDR3: CASSIERGGRYEQYF. In DNA form, the CDR3 reads TGTGCCAGCAGCATCGAGCGGGGGGGCAGGTACGAGCAGTACTTC.

The gene calls are TRBV7-9 and TRBJ1-1; 8 bases align to TRBD1. Looked up from germline, CDR1 is SEHNR and CDR2 is FQNEAQ (reference sequence). The V segment lost 1 base and the J segment 3 bases; nucleotides outside the gene matches: 10. There are 17 residues in the CDR3. The CDR3 bases are TGTGCCAGCAGCTTAGTGGAGACAGGGGCTTGGGACACTGAAGCTTTCTTT. Amino acid sequence: CASSLVETGAWDTEAFF.

In this sample, this clonotype turned up a few times. The rearrangement uses TRBV28 and TRBJ2-2; 9 positions agree with TRBD2. The CDR3 is 20 residues long. Unmatched junction bases numbered 17, after V lost 2 bases and J lost 4 bases. From germline, CDR1 is MDHEN and CDR2 SYDVKM. The CDR3 sequence: CASSLPRNRLADKSTGELFF. CDR3 in DNA: TGTGCCAGCAGTTTACCCAGAAACCGACTAGCGGATAAATCCACCGGGGAGCTGTTTTTT.

The chain's CDR3 is CASSPKISSYEQYF. In DNA form, the CDR3 reads TGTGCCAGCTCACCAAAAATTAGCTCCTACGAGCAGTACTTC. The chain uses TRBV18 and TRBJ2-7, with D uncertain. Trimming removed 2 bases from V and 0 bases from J, with 8 bases in between. Germline-derived CDR1 and CDR2 are KGHSH and LQKENI. The CDR3 covers 14 residues.

The chain uses TRBV2 and TRBJ1-1; D is unclear. CDR1 is SNHLY and CDR2 is FYNNEI in the germline V gene. V gave up 8 bases and J gave up 3 bases, with 7 bases separating them. The CDR3 is 11 amino acids. The CDR3 nucleotides read TGTGCCAGCGTAAGGGACACTGAAGCTTTCTTT. Protein product: CASVRDTEAFF.

This clonotype was seen only once. V gene TRBV7-6 combines with J gene TRBJ1-6; D remains unclear. The ends were cut back, 1 base at V and 4 bases at J, with 8 bases in the middle. The CDR3 runs 15 residues. Per the germline V gene, CDR1 is SGHVS and CDR2 is FNYEAQ. Here the CDR3 DNA reads TGTGCCAGCAGCTTAGTGTCCCAGTATAATTCACCCCTCCACTTT. It specifies CASSLVSQYNSPLHF.

V usage is TRBV7-8 and J usage is TRBJ1-1, with D tentatively TRBD1 (5 bases). The CDR3 is made up of 15 amino acids. The germline CDR1 and CDR2 sequences are SGHVS and FQNEAQ. Trimming removed 7 bases at V and 3 bases at J, with 18 bases between. The CDR3 DNA is TGTGCCAGCACCCGTACCCCAGGGTTGGACACTGAAGCTTTCTTT. This gives the protein CASTRTPGLDTEAFF.

This clonotype showed up just a few times. This chain connects TRBV12-3 or TRBV12-4 to TRBJ2-3; D is perhaps TRBD1 (5 bases). CDR3 length equals 17 residues. V lost 5 bases and J 1 base, leaving 19 bases between the germline ends. The CDR3: CASSANAGYSGTDTQYF. CDR3 coding DNA: TGTGCCAGCAGTGCGAATGCAGGGTACTCCGGCACAGATACGCAGTATTTT.

The J gene is TRBJ2-5, the V gene TRBV30, with D possibly being TRBD2 (5 bases). CDR3 length: 12 amino acids. CDR1 GTSNPN and CDR2 SVGIG come from the germline V gene (reference sequence). Trimming pared 2 bases from V and 3 bases from J, leaving 7 bases between. The CDR3 is CAWSRGKETQYF. CDR3 nucleotides: TGTGCCTGGAGTCGGGGAAAAGAGACCCAGTACTTC.

This clonotype occurred a few times. This chain uses TRBV6-5 with TRBJ1-3; TRBD1 matches 10 bases. V gave up 4 bases and J gave up 1 base; unmatched junction bases: 1. This CDR3 is built from 15 residues. In germline, CDR1 is MNHEY, CDR2 SVGAGI. The CDR3 nucleotides are TGTGCCAGCAGTTGGGACAGGGGTTCTGGAAACACCATATATTTT. It codes for CASSWDRGSGNTIYF.

This clonotype was observed a handful of times. This chain links TRBV12-3 or TRBV12-4 with TRBJ2-1, with TRBD1 as a possible D gene (6 bases). This CDR3 has 12 amino acids. Trimming removed 6 bases at V and 5 bases at J, with 8 bases between. CDR3 in amino acids: CASRRTDNEQFF. In DNA form, the CDR3 reads TGTGCCAGCAGAAGGACAGACAATGAGCAGTTCTTC.

The V and J genes are TRBV20-1 and TRBJ1-2, with D unresolved. The germline gives CDR1 DFQATT, CDR2 SNEGSKA (reference sequence). Trimming shortened V by 6 bases and J by 6 bases, and 14 bases separated the two germline ends. The CDR3 totals 12 residues. The CDR3 DNA sequence: TGCAGTGCCCAGACGTATGCCGATGGCTACACCTTC. Residues: CSAQTYADGYTF.

The table lists this clonotype with many counts. The chain is built from TRBV20-1 and TRBJ1-1, with D maybe TRBD1 (5 bases). Trimming cost V 1 base and J 4 bases, with 10 bases left between them. The V gene's germline CDR1 is DFQATT and CDR2 SNEGSKA (reference sequence). The CDR3 runs to 13 residues. This CDR3 is CSARGGVGTEAFF. The CDR3 nucleotides are TGCAGTGCTAGAGGGGGGGTGGGCACTGAAGCTTTCTTT.

This clonotype was picked up a small number of times. Written as DNA, the CDR3 is TGTGCCAGCAGCTTAGATATTGGGGAGGGCCAGCCCCAGCATTTT. Protein product: CASSLDIGEGQPQHF. V and J are TRBV11-3 and TRBJ1-5; no definite D call. The CDR3 runs to 15 residues. Looked up from germline, CDR1 is SGHNT and CDR2 is YENEEA. V was trimmed by 0 bases and J by 7 bases, leaving 13 bases between them.

The CDR3: CSANRDHNQPQHF. Written as DNA, the CDR3 is TGCAGTGCTAACAGGGATCACAATCAGCCCCAGCATTTT. The gene calls are TRBV20-1 and TRBJ1-5; D possibly corresponds to TRBD1 (6 bases). This CDR3 region has 13 residues. Germline CDR1 and CDR2: DFQATT and SNEGSKA (reference sequence). The ends were cut back, 4 bases at V and 3 bases at J, with 10 bases in the middle.

This clonotype appeared a few times. J is TRBJ2-7 and V is TRBV7-9; tentatively, D is TRBD2 (6 bases). Trimming cost V 5 bases and J 7 bases, with 18 bases left between them. The CDR3 spans 14 residues. The V gene's germline CDR1 is SEHNR and CDR2 FQNEAQ (reference sequence). CDR3 DNA: TGTGCCAGCAGCCTTGGGACTGGAGTCGAGGAGCAGTACTTC. This codes for CASSLGTGVEEQYF.

V is TRBV10-3 and J is TRBJ2-5, with 9 bases aligning to TRBD2. The CDR3 has 14 amino acids. Germline V gene sequence: CDR1 ENHRY, CDR2 SYGVKD. Germline trimming cut 8 bases from V and 5 bases from J; bases unmatched to any gene: 9. CDR3 bases: TGTGCCATCCCTTATAGCGGGAGAAATGAGACCCAGTACTTC. It codes for CAIPYSGRNETQYF.

This clonotype has only a few counts. V is TRBV27 and J is TRBJ1-5; D remains ambiguous. The CDR3 totals 14 residues. The V and J ends lost 3 bases and 2 bases respectively, with 8 bases between them. The germline V gene encodes CDR1 MNHEY and CDR2 SMNVEV (reference sequence). Here the CDR3 reads CASSLRFGNQPQHF. CDR3 nucleotides: TGTGCCAGCAGTTTGAGATTCGGCAATCAGCCCCAGCATTTT.

This clonotype was counted only a few times. The rearrangement links TRBV9 to TRBJ1-1, with D maybe TRBD1 (5 bases). Germline CDR1 reads SGDLS; CDR2 reads YYNGEE. Trimming took 1 base from V and 5 from J, leaving 12 bases between them. The CDR3 length is 14 residues. The CDR3 DNA sequence: TGTGCCAGCAGCGTACTAGGGGAGGGGACTGAAGCTTTCTTT. This translates into CASSVLGEGTEAFF.

This clonotype has a count of ten or more. The V and J genes are TRBV7-2 and TRBJ2-1, with no clear D. The V end lost 5 bases, the J end lost 0 bases, and 8 bases lay between the germline ends. Germline loops: CDR1 SGHTA, CDR2 FQGNSA. The CDR3 has 14 residues. The CDR3 DNA reads as TGTGCCAGCAGCCCTTGGGGCTCCTACAATGAGCAGTTCTTC. Amino acid sequence: CASSPWGSYNEQFF.

This clonotype has just a few counts. The chain couples TRBV10-3 to TRBJ2-7, with a possible D match to TRBD2 (5 bases). From germline, CDR1 is ENHRY and CDR2 SYGVKD. V lost 2 bases and J lost 0, with 8 bases in between. The CDR3 runs 14 residues. The chain's CDR3 is CAISEGLSSYEQYF. In DNA form, the CDR3 reads TGTGCCATCAGTGAGGGACTTTCCTCCTACGAGCAGTACTTC.